These T cell receptor beta chains were read from a single sample in a study of OX40 agonist ivuxolimab in advanced cancers. The repertoire was sequenced with immunoSEQ multiplex PCR; TCRdb's copy has only in-frame clones and lacks some. The profile covers 40,000 or so clones, with around 82% appearing a single time and roughly 8% taken by the ten largest. Sequences were derived from CD4+ or CD8+ T cells sorted from blood, sampled in a trial of the OX40 agonist ivuxolimab. The receptors originated from an adult with an advanced solid tumor such as melanoma, head and neck, liver or kidney cancer. Both conserved end residues are part of each CDR3. The order of the fields is V gene, clone size, J gene, D gene, CDR3 protein, CDR3 DNA. D genes are given only for firm matches. Clone size, where shown, is once, few, many, or a class for clones that have expanded.

v_gene: TRBV30
abundance: NA
j_gene: TRBJ2-5
d_gene: TRBD2
CDR3aa: CAWSPGLAGETQYF
CDR3nt: TGTGCCTGGAGTCCCGGACTAGCGGGAGAGACCCAGTACTTC

v_gene: TRBV5-1
abundance: NA
j_gene: TRBJ2-7
d_gene: NA
CDR3aa: CASSLTVGSYEQYF
CDR3nt: TGCGCCAGCAGCCTGACAGTGGGGTCCTACGAGCAGTACTTC

v_gene: TRBV5-1
abundance: NA
j_gene: TRBJ1-1
d_gene: NA
CDR3aa: CASSPDLGDTEAFF
CDR3nt: TGCGCCAGCAGCCCCGACCTGGGGGATACTGAAGCTTTCTTT

v_gene: TRBV2
abundance: NA
j_gene: TRBJ1-4
d_gene: NA
CDR3aa: CASSEGRGRANEKLFF
CDR3nt: TGTGCCAGCAGTGAAGGCAGGGGCAGGGCTAATGAAAAACTGTTTTTT

v_gene: TRBV5-4
abundance: NA
j_gene: TRBJ1-4
d_gene: NA
CDR3aa: CASSLVPNEKLFF
CDR3nt: TGTGCCAGCAGCTTGGTCCCGAATGAAAAACTGTTTTTT

v_gene: TRBV9
abundance: NA
j_gene: TRBJ1-1
d_gene: NA
CDR3aa: CASSRHLRGENTEAFF
CDR3nt: TGTGCCAGCAGCCGACACCTTAGGGGGGAGAACACTGAAGCTTTCTTT

v_gene: TRBV25-1
abundance: NA
j_gene: TRBJ1-1
d_gene: NA
CDR3aa: CASAQKGRTTEAFF
CDR3nt: TGTGCCAGCGCCCAAAAGGGGCGGACCACTGAAGCTTTCTTT

v_gene: TRBV7-9
abundance: NA
j_gene: TRBJ2-7
d_gene: NA
CDR3aa: CASSLAGPSYEQYF
CDR3nt: TGTGCCAGCAGCTTAGCCGGGCCATCCTACGAGCAGTACTTC

v_gene: TRBV5-4
abundance: NA
j_gene: TRBJ2-7
d_gene: TRBD2
CDR3aa: CASSRDYSYEQYF
CDR3nt: TGTGCCAGCAGCCGGGACTACTCCTACGAGCAGTACTTC

v_gene: TRBV11-2
abundance: NA
j_gene: TRBJ1-1
d_gene: NA
CDR3aa: CASSLRQMNTEAFF
CDR3nt: TGTGCCAGCAGCTTAAGACAGATGAACACTGAAGCTTTCTTT

v_gene: TRBV7-2
abundance: NA
j_gene: TRBJ2-7
d_gene: NA
CDR3aa: CASSEGVKAYEQYF
CDR3nt: TGTGCCAGCAGCGAGGGGGTTAAGGCCTACGAGCAGTACTTC

v_gene: TRBV7-9
abundance: NA
j_gene: TRBJ1-1
d_gene: NA
CDR3aa: CASSLGFARARDTEAFF
CDR3nt: TGTGCCAGCAGCTTAGGTTTCGCGAGGGCGCGGGACACTGAAGCTTTCTTT

v_gene: TRBV5-1
abundance: NA
j_gene: TRBJ1-2
d_gene: NA
CDR3aa: CASSLGEGSYGYTF
CDR3nt: TGCGCCAGCAGCTTGGGTGAGGGTTCCTATGGCTACACCTTC

v_gene: TRBV4-1
abundance: medium-sized
j_gene: TRBJ1-2
d_gene: NA
CDR3aa: CASSQEGGYGYTF
CDR3nt: TGCGCCAGCAGCCAAGAAGGCGGGTATGGCTACACCTTC

v_gene: TRBV11-2
abundance: NA
j_gene: TRBJ2-5
d_gene: TRBD1
CDR3aa: CASSWGTGWKTQYF
CDR3nt: TGTGCCAGCAGCTGGGGGACAGGGTGGAAGACCCAGTACTTC

v_gene: TRBV27
abundance: NA
j_gene: TRBJ1-2
d_gene: TRBD1
CDR3aa: CASSPPGTGQGYTF
CDR3nt: TGTGCCAGCAGTCCTCCCGGGACAGGGCAAGGCTACACCTTC

v_gene: TRBV19
abundance: NA
j_gene: TRBJ1-5
d_gene: NA
CDR3aa: CASNYGTGRSNQPQHF
CDR3nt: TGTGCCAGTAACTATGGTACAGGGCGAAGCAATCAGCCCCAGCATTTT

v_gene: TRBV7-7
abundance: NA
j_gene: TRBJ2-5
d_gene: NA
CDR3aa: CASSLAGTGGEETQYF
CDR3nt: TGTGCCAGCAGCTTAGCGGGGACGGGCGGGGAAGAGACCCAGTACTTC

v_gene: TRBV10-3
abundance: NA
j_gene: TRBJ2-3
d_gene: TRBD1
CDR3aa: CATGQGGTDTQYF
CDR3nt: TGTGCCACGGGACAGGGCGGCACAGATACGCAGTATTTT

v_gene: TRBV7-9
abundance: NA
j_gene: TRBJ2-1
d_gene: NA
CDR3aa: CASSPGLGSYNEQFF
CDR3nt: TGTGCCAGCAGCCCAGGGCTGGGCTCCTACAATGAGCAGTTCTTC

v_gene: TRBV19
abundance: few
j_gene: TRBJ1-2
d_gene: TRBD1
CDR3aa: CASSSTGGAVGYTF
CDR3nt: TGTGCCAGTAGTTCCACAGGGGGCGCGGTTGGCTACACCTTC

v_gene: TRBV9
abundance: NA
j_gene: TRBJ2-7
d_gene: TRBD2
CDR3aa: CASSAGTSGSYEQYF
CDR3nt: TGTGCCAGCAGCGCGGGGACTAGCGGGAGTTACGAGCAGTACTTC

v_gene: TRBV19
abundance: NA
j_gene: TRBJ1-1
d_gene: TRBD1
CDR3aa: CASRKQGASEAFF
CDR3nt: TGTGCCAGTCGGAAACAGGGGGCTTCTGAAGCTTTCTTT